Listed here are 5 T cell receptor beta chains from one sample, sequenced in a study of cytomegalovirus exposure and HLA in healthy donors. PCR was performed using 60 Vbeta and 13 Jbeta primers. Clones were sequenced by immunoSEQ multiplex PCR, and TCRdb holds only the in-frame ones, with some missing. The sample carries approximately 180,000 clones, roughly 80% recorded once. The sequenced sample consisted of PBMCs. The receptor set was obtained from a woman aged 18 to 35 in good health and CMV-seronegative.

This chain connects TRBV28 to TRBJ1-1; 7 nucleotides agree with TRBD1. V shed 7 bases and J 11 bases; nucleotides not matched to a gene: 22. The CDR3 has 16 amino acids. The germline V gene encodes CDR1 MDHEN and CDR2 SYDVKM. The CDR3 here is CASTFRIPGTDGRAFF. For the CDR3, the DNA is TGTGCCAGCACGTTTAGAATCCCCGGGACAGACGGTAGGGCTTTCTTT.

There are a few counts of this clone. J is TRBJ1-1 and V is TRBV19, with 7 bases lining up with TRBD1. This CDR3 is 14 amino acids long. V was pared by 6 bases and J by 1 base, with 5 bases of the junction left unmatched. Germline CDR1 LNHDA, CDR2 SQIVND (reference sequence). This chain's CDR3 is CASSAQGPNTEAFF. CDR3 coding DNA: TGTGCCAGTAGCGCACAGGGGCCGAACACTGAAGCTTTCTTT.

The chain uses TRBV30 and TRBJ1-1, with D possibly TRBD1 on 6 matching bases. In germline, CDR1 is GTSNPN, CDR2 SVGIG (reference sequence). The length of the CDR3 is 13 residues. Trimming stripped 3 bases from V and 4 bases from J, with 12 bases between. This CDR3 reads CAWRSQGITEAFF. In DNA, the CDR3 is TGTGCCTGGAGGTCACAGGGAATCACTGAAGCTTTCTTT. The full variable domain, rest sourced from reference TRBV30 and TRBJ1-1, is SQTIHQWPATLVQPVGSPLSLECTVEGTSNPNLYWYRQAAGRGLQLLFYSVGIGQISSEVPQNLSASRPQDRQFILSSKKLLLSDSGFYLCAWRSQGITEAFFGQGTRLTVV.

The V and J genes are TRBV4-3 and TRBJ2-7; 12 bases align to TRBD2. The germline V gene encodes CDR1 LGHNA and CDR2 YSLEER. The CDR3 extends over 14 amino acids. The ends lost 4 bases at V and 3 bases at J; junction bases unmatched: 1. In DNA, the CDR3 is TGCGCCAGCAGCCGACTAGCGGGAGACTACGAGCAGTACTTC. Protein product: CASSRLAGDYEQYF.

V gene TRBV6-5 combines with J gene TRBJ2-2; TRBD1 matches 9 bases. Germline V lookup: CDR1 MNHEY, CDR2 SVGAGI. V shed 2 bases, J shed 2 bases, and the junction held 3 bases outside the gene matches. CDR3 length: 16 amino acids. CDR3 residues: CASSYLTGGNTGELFF. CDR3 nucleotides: TGTGCCAGCAGTTACCTTACAGGGGGCAACACCGGGGAGCTGTTTTTT.